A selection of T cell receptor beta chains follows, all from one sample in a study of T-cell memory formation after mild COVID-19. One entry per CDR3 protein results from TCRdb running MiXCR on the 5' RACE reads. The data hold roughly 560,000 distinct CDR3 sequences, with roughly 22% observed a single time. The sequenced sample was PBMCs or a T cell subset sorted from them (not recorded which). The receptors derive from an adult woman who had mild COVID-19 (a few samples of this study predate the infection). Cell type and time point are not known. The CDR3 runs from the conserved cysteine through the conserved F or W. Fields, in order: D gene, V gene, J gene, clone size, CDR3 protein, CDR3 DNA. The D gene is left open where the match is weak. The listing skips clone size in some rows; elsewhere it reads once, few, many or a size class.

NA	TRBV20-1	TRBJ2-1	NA	CSASSAGLHEQFF	TGCAGTGCTAGTTCGGCGGGACTCCATGAGCAGTTCTTC
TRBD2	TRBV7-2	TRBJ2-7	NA	CASSLVTSGSYEQYF	TGTGCCAGCAGCTTAGTAACTAGCGGGAGCTACGAGCAGTACTTC
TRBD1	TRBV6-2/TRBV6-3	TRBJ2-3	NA	CASSYRSATGPDTQYF	TGTGCCAGCAGTTACAGATCCGCGACAGGGCCAGATACGCAGTATTTT
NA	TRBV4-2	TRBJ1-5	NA	CASSQDIGQPQHF	TGTGCCAGCAGCCAAGATATCGGTCAGCCCCAGCATTTT
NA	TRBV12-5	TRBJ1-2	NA	CASGLDSANYGYTF	TGTGCTAGTGGTTTAGACAGCGCTAACTATGGCTACACCTTC
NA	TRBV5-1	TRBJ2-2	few	CASSPGYKGNRELFF	TGCGCCAGCAGCCCCGGGTACAAAGGGAACAGGGAGCTGTTTTTT
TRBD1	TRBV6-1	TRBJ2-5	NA	CASSRDSSQETQYF	TGTGCCAGCAGCCGGGACAGCAGCCAAGAGACCCAGTACTTC
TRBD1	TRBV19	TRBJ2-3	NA	CASSIATGGSTDTQYF	TGTGCCAGTAGCATTGCGACAGGGGGGAGCACAGATACGCAGTATTTT
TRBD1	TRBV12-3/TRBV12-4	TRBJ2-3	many	CASSPRQGTDTQYF	TGTGCCAGCAGTCCGCGACAGGGAACAGATACGCAGTATTTT
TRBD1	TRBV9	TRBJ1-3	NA	CASSVRGGAGGNTIYF	TGTGCCAGCAGCGTACGAGGGGGCGCGGGAGGAAACACCATATATTTT
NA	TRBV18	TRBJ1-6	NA	CASSPQDSLPLHF	TGTGCCAGCTCACCACAGGACAGCTTACCCCTCCACTTT
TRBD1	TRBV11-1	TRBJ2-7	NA	CASSLGPGQGEQYF	TGTGCCAGCAGCTTGGGACCGGGACAGGGCGAGCAGTACTTC
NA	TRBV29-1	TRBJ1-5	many	CSVGEFNQPQHF	TGCAGCGTTGGCGAATTCAATCAGCCCCAGCATTTT
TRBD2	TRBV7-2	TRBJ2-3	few	CASSYRAGLRGDTQYF	TGTGCCAGCAGCTACAGAGCGGGGCTCCGGGGAGATACGCAGTATTTT
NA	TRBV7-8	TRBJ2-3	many	CASSYYSTDTQYF	TGTGCCAGCAGTTACTATTCCACAGATACGCAGTATTTT
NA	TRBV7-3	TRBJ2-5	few	CASSPSMGETQYF	TGTGCCAGCAGCCCCTCGATGGGAGAGACCCAGTACTTC
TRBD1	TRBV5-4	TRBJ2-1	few	CASSLGTDLFRELRWDEQFF	TGTGCCAGCAGCCTAGGGACAGATCTTTTCCGCGAGCTCAGGTGGGATGAGCAGTTCTTC
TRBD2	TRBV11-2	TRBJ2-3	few	CASSLGLAVHTDTQYF	TGTGCCAGCAGCTTAGGGCTAGCGGTGCACACAGATACGCAGTATTTT
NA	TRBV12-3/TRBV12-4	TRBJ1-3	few	CASSTHKVFSGNTIYF	TGTGCCAGCAGTACACACAAGGTCTTCTCTGGAAACACCATATATTTT
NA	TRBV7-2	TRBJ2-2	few	CASSLGINTGELFF	TGTGCCAGCAGCTTAGGTATCAACACCGGGGAGCTGTTTTTT
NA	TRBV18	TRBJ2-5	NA	CASSRGRPQETQYF	TGTGCCAGCTCACGCGGCAGGCCCCAAGAGACCCAGTACTTC
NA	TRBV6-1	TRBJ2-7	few	CASSESPGSPYEQYF	TGTGCCAGCAGTGAGTCCCCGGGTAGCCCCTACGAGCAGTACTTC
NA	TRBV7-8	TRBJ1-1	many	CASSLYAGGEKDTEAFF	TGTGCCAGCAGCTTATATGCCGGGGGGGAGAAGGACACTGAAGCTTTCTTT
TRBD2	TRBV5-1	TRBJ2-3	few	CASSFSGSPTDTQYF	TGCGCCAGCAGCTTTAGCGGGAGTCCCACAGATACGCAGTATTTT
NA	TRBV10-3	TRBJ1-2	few	CAISESTLRGYTF	TGTGCCATCAGTGAGTCTACCCTGAGGGGCTACACCTTC
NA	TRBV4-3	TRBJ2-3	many	CASSQGQLTDTQYF	TGCGCCAGCAGCCAAGGACAGCTCACAGATACGCAGTATTTT
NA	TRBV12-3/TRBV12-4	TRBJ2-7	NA	CASSLGGAPYPYKQYF	TGTGCCAGCAGTTTAGGGGGGGCCCCCTATCCCTACAAGCAGTACTTC
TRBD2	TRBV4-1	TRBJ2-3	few	CASSQERTSGPSSTDTQYF	TGCGCCAGCAGCCAAGAGAGGACTAGCGGGCCTTCTAGCACAGATACGCAGTATTTT
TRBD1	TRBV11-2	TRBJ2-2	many	CASSRGQGLTGELFF	TGTGCCAGCAGCCGCGGACAGGGGCTCACCGGGGAGCTGTTTTTT
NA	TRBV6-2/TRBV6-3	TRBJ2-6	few	CASNTPLGGANVLTF	TGTGCCAGCAATACACCCCTTGGTGGGGCCAACGTCCTGACTTTC
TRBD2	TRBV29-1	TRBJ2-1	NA	CSVEGLAGGWNEQFF	TGCAGCGTTGAAGGACTAGCGGGGGGGTGGAATGAGCAGTTCTTC
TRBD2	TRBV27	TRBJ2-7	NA	CASSLGTSGNSKYF	TGTGCCAGCAGTTTAGGGACTAGCGGGAATAGTAAGTACTTC